This entry describes one T cell receptor beta chain. This specimen belongs to a study of T cell responses to AZD1222 COVID-19 vaccine. Clones were sequenced by immunoSEQ multiplex PCR, and TCRdb holds only the in-frame ones, with some missing. The sample lists under 140,000 clones, 81% seen once, with approximately 5% in the top ten. The CDR3 sequence is 14 residues long. V dropped 6 bases and J dropped 8; count of bases not matched to a gene: 9. The germline V gene has CDR1 MNHEY and CDR2 SVGAGI. The chain has TRBV6-5 and TRBJ1-4; 7 bases fit TRBD1. The source material was peripheral blood, sampled on day 0 of AZD1222 vaccination. This receptor was identified in an adult in good health. This CDR3 is CASSRLQGGEKLFF. In DNA form, the CDR3 reads TGTGCCAGCAGCCGTCTCCAGGGGGGCGAAAAACTGTTTTTT.